A selection of T cell receptor beta chains follows, all from one sample in a study of spatial heterogeneity in lung cancer. TCRdb re-derived calls from the 5' RACE reads in MiXCR, one entry per CDR3 protein. The sample records roughly 40,000 distinct CDR3 sequences, about 6.5% being singletons. The sample was PBMCs, taken at surgery. The origin of the receptors is a female donor with early-stage non-small cell lung cancer. The CDR3 runs from the conserved cysteine through the conserved F or W. A D gene is named only where the DNA matches it firmly. Not all rows give a size; the values are once, few, many and, for expanded clones, a class.

J: TRBJ1-2
V: TRBV5-4
size: many
D: TRBD1
CDR3: CASSPTGQSNYGYTF
DNA: TGTGCCAGCAGCCCGACGGGACAGAGTAACTATGGCTACACCTTC

J: TRBJ2-6
V: TRBV5-4
size: many
D: -
CDR3: CASSSPLSGANVLTF
DNA: TGTGCCAGCAGCTCCCCCCTCTCTGGGGCCAACGTCCTGACTTTC

J: TRBJ2-3
V: TRBV4-1
size: many
D: TRBD2
CDR3: CASSQERLAGPQDTQYF
DNA: TGCGCCAGCAGCCAAGAACGGCTAGCGGGGCCCCAGGATACGCAGTATTTT

J: TRBJ1-2
V: TRBV7-6
size: many
D: -
CDR3: CASSPAQVRGAYGYTF
DNA: TGTGCCAGCAGCCCAGCCCAAGTTCGGGGCGCTTATGGCTACACCTTC

J: TRBJ2-2
V: TRBV18
size: many
D: -
CDR3: CASSPGMNTGELFF
DNA: TGTGCCAGCTCACCAGGGATGAACACCGGGGAGCTGTTTTTT

J: TRBJ2-2
V: TRBV6-6
size: many
D: -
CDR3: CASRPNTGELFF
DNA: TGTGCCAGCAGGCCGAACACCGGGGAGCTGTTTTTT

J: TRBJ1-1
V: TRBV9
size: many
D: -
CDR3: CASSLRTEGTEAFF
DNA: TGTGCCAGCAGCTTAAGGACGGAGGGCACTGAAGCTTTCTTT

J: TRBJ2-3
V: TRBV12-5
size: -
D: -
CDR3: CASGLGKEPFRGGTQYF
DNA: TGTGCTAGTGGTTTGGGTAAGGAGCCTTTTAGAGGCGGAACGCAGTATTTT

J: TRBJ1-3
V: TRBV30
size: many
D: -
CDR3: CAWSVKNTIYF
DNA: TGTGCCTGGAGTGTAAAAAACACCATATATTTT

J: TRBJ2-3
V: TRBV6-6
size: many
D: -
CDR3: CASSYFQGTTDTQYF
DNA: TGTGCCAGCAGTTACTTCCAGGGTACCACAGATACGCAGTATTTT

J: TRBJ1-2
V: TRBV7-2
size: many
D: TRBD1
CDR3: CASSLSTGGVVGYTF
DNA: TGTGCCAGCAGCTTAAGCACAGGGGGAGTAGTTGGCTACACCTTC

J: TRBJ1-2
V: TRBV28
size: -
D: -
CDR3: CASSLFQSYGYTF
DNA: TGTGCCAGCAGTTTATTCCAGTCCTATGGCTACACCTTC

J: TRBJ2-7
V: TRBV5-4
size: -
D: -
CDR3: CASSRGGPFYEQYF
DNA: TGTGCCAGCAGTCGGGGTGGCCCATTCTACGAGCAGTACTTC

J: TRBJ1-5
V: TRBV5-1
size: -
D: -
CDR3: CASSLGQVAYQPQHF
DNA: TGCGCCAGCAGCTTGGGACAGGTCGCTTATCAGCCCCAGCATTTT

J: TRBJ2-3
V: TRBV24-1
size: -
D: TRBD1
CDR3: CATSGTGYPDTQYF
DNA: TGTGCCACCAGTGGGACAGGGTATCCAGATACGCAGTATTTT

J: TRBJ2-1
V: TRBV29-1
size: few
D: -
CDR3: CSVGPDYNEQFF
DNA: TGCAGCGTTGGTCCGGACTACAATGAGCAGTTCTTC

J: TRBJ2-5
V: TRBV21-1
size: -
D: -
CDR3: CASSKAEKKETQYF
DNA: TGTGCCAGCAGCAAAGCCGAAAAGAAAGAGACCCAGTACTTC

J: TRBJ2-5
V: TRBV7-9
size: -
D: TRBD2
CDR3: CASSNPGLAGGRETQYF
DNA: TGTGCCAGCAGTAACCCCGGACTAGCGGGGGGACGGGAGACCCAGTACTTC

J: TRBJ2-3
V: TRBV24-1
size: many
D: -
CDR3: CATSDLSTDTQYF
DNA: TGTGCCACCAGTGATTTGAGTACAGATACGCAGTATTTT

J: TRBJ2-6
V: TRBV5-1
size: few
D: -
CDR3: CASSFQESGANVLTF
DNA: TGCGCCAGCAGCTTTCAGGAGTCTGGGGCCAACGTCCTGACTTTC

J: TRBJ1-1
V: TRBV5-4
size: -
D: -
CDR3: CASSREADTEAFF
DNA: TGTGCCAGCAGCCGCGAGGCGGACACTGAAGCTTTCTTT

J: TRBJ2-7
V: TRBV7-9
size: many
D: -
CDR3: CASSLAHGVIYEQYF
DNA: TGTGCCAGCAGCTTAGCGCACGGAGTCATCTACGAGCAGTACTTC

J: TRBJ1-4
V: TRBV5-6
size: many
D: -
CDR3: CASSLKVTALEEKLFF
DNA: TGTGCCAGCAGCTTGAAGGTGACGGCCCTTGAGGAAAAACTGTTTTTT

J: TRBJ2-7
V: TRBV4-1
size: -
D: -
CDR3: CASSQDFSPYEQYF
DNA: TGCGCCAGCAGCCAAGATTTTAGTCCCTACGAGCAGTACTTC

J: TRBJ1-2
V: TRBV9
size: -
D: -
CDR3: CASSATTNYGYTF
DNA: TGTGCCAGCAGCGCCACTACTAACTATGGCTACACCTTC

J: TRBJ1-2
V: TRBV7-8
size: -
D: -
CDR3: CASSLIQGLYGYTF
DNA: TGTGCCAGCAGCTTAATCCAGGGACTCTATGGCTACACCTTC